The 25 T cell receptor beta chains in this list originate from one sample, sequenced in a study. A single record per CDR3 protein comes from TCRdb applying MiXCR to the 5' RACE reads. The sample contains approximately 44,000 distinct CDR3 sequences, roughly 27% of which appear only once. Sequences were obtained from memory CD4+ T cells sorted from a lymph node. Regarding subset: memory CD4+ T cells, CD4+CD45RO+CD25-. The receptors shown here come from a female donor with breast cancer.

J is TRBJ2-4 and V is TRBV6-1; D is ambiguous. CDR1 is MNHNS and CDR2 is SASEGT in the germline V gene. Between the trimmed V and J ends, which lost 9 bases and 0 bases, there was a span of 12 bases. There are 14 residues in the CDR3. This CDR3 is CARIDILAKNIQYF. The CDR3 nucleotides are TGTGCCAGAATCGACATCTTAGCCAAAAACATTCAGTACTTC.

This clonotype was seen only a few times. The chain is built from TRBV20-1 and TRBJ1-5; D gene unclear. CDR1 and CDR2 (germline): DFQATT, SNEGSKA (reference sequence). Deletions cut 4 bases from V and 0 bases from J, with 7 bases between. This CDR3 comprises 13 residues. CDR3 loop: CSATEDSNQPQHF. In nucleotides, the CDR3 is TGCAGTGCTACCGAAGATAGCAATCAGCCCCAGCATTTT.

This clonotype has only a few counts. The rearrangement links TRBV4-2 to TRBJ1-2; D not resolved. Germline V lookup: CDR1 LGHNA, CDR2 YNFKEQ. The CDR3 sequence is 14 residues long. Trimming left V 0 bases short and J 0 bases short, with 5 bases between. CDR3 bases: TGTGCCAGCAGCCAAGAGCAGACTAACTATGGCTACACCTTC. It specifies CASSQEQTNYGYTF.

As to this clonotype: The junction departs from the called germline gene at one end, perhaps through a read error. V and J are TRBV5-1 and TRBJ1-5, with D unresolved. This CDR3 has 14 residues. The germline V gene encodes CDR1 SGHRS and CDR2 YFSETQ. The CDR3 DNA sequence: TGCACCAGCAGCTTGGGTGGGGAGAATCAGCCCCAGCATTTT. Its protein is CTSSLGGENQPQHF.

This clonotype came up many times. The chain couples TRBV20-1 to TRBJ2-5; 7 bases match TRBD2. CDR3 length: 13 amino acids. Losses at the gene ends were 5 bases for V and 5 bases for J; bases not matched to a gene: 8. Germline CDR1 reads DFQATT; CDR2 reads SNEGSKA (reference sequence). The CDR3 region is CSAGPAGGETQYF. The CDR3 DNA reads as TGCAGTGCTGGACCCGCCGGGGGGGAGACCCAGTACTTC.

This clonotype turned up a few times. The CDR3 loop is CASRNQGQLYEQYF. The CDR3 nucleotides read TGTGCCAGCAGAAACCAGGGACAACTCTACGAGCAGTACTTC. This chain connects TRBV5-6 to TRBJ2-7; tentatively, D is TRBD1 (6 bases). Looked up from germline, CDR1 is SGHDT and CDR2 is YYEEEE. The CDR3 has 14 residues. Trimming left V 5 bases short and J 3 bases short, with 15 bases between.

In its sample, this clonotype was seen a few times. The chain recombines TRBV5-5 with TRBJ1-6, with D possibly matching TRBD1 (6 bases). V lost 3 bases and J 8 bases, leaving 21 bases between the germline ends. This CDR3 is built from 17 residues. CDR1 and CDR2 (germline): SGHKS, YYEKEE (reference sequence). This chain's CDR3 is CASSWHTTQGLDSPLHF. The CDR3 region has the DNA TGTGCCAGCAGCTGGCACACTACACAGGGTCTTGATTCACCCCTCCACTTT.

J is TRBJ1-4 and V is TRBV28; no reliable D call. Germline assignment: CDR1 MDHEN and CDR2 SYDVKM. V shed 3 bases and J shed 8 bases, with 13 bases lying between them. The CDR3 is 14 residues long. The CDR3 is CASSFPGPAEKLFF. The CDR3 bases are TGTGCCAGCAGTTTCCCCGGCCCCGCAGAAAAACTGTTTTTT.

The chain couples TRBV5-1 to TRBJ2-3; 8 nucleotides line up with TRBD2. The CDR3 contains 15 residues. The germline CDR1 and CDR2 sequences are SGHRS and YFSETQ. V gave up 3 bases and J gave up 6 bases; unmatched junction bases: 9. The CDR3 DNA reads as TGCGCCAGCAGCTATTCTAGCGGGCTAACTGATACGCAGTATTTT. Its translation is CASSYSSGLTDTQYF.

This chain uses TRBV6-1 with TRBJ1-3; D call uncertain. Germline values: CDR1 MNHNS, CDR2 SASEGT. The ends were cut back, 6 bases at V and 0 bases at J, with 9 bases in the middle. The CDR3 length is 14 residues. The CDR3 DNA follows: TGTGCCAGCAGCGGTCTGAGCTCTGGAAACACCATATATTTT. Protein product: CASSGLSSGNTIYF.

The chain combines TRBV27 with TRBJ1-6, with no clear D. Trimming stripped 2 bases from V and 0 bases from J, with 2 bases between. The CDR3 has 14 amino acids. Germline CDR1 and CDR2: MNHEY and SMNVEV (reference sequence). The CDR3 DNA is TGTGCCAGCAGTTTAGCCTCCTATAATTCACCCCTCCACTTT. The encoded protein is CASSLASYNSPLHF.

The chain combines TRBV29-1 with TRBJ2-1; TRBD2 agrees at 8 bases. Germline CDR1 and CDR2: SQVTM and ANQGSEA. CDR3 length: 17 amino acids. V dropped 4 bases and J dropped 3; count of bases not matched to a gene: 14. This CDR3 is CSVATYGSGNLYNEQFF. As DNA, the CDR3 is TGCAGCGTTGCCACCTATGGTAGCGGGAATCTCTACAATGAGCAGTTCTTC.

This clonotype has more than one count but fewer than ten. The chain has TRBV7-2 and TRBJ2-2; D is undetermined. The V gene lost 4 bases and the J gene lost 6 bases, with 9 bases spanning the gap. CDR1 SGHTA and CDR2 FQGNSA come from the germline V gene. The length of the CDR3 is 13 residues. The CDR3 DNA reads TGTGCCAGCAGCTCCTCTGGGTCCGGGGAGCTGTTTTTT. It codes for CASSSSGSGELFF.

This clonotype turned up a few times. The junction does not match germline at one end; this may be a read error. The chain uses TRBV27 and TRBJ2-3; 11 nucleotides agree with TRBD1. CDR3 length equals 14 residues. Germline CDR1 is MNHEY and CDR2 is SMNVEV (reference sequence). The DNA of the CDR3 is TGTGCCGGCAGTTGGACAGGGGGCCTGGCGACGCAGTATTTT. Translation: CAGSWTGGLATQYF.

This clonotype came up a few times. This sequence may be a read error, since a much larger clone differs from it by one base. Since the CDR3 does not end with the conserved phenylalanine or tryptophan, this likely comes from a read error. The rearrangement uses TRBV5-5 and TRBJ2-5; no clear D gene. The CDR3 loop spans 14 amino acids. The ends were cut back, 2 bases at V and 5 bases at J, with 13 bases in the middle. The germline CDR1 and CDR2 sequences are SGHKS and YYEKEE (reference sequence). The CDR3: CASSFRTLEETQYL. CDR3 nucleotides: TGTGCCAGCAGCTTCCGGACCCTCGAGGAGACCCAGTACCTC.

This chain uses TRBV5-1 with TRBJ1-2; TRBD1 matches 10 bases. J gave up 8 bases and V 0 bases, and 10 bases lay outside the gene matches. The CDR3 sequence is 16 residues long. Per germline, CDR1 SGHRS and CDR2 YFSETQ. CDR3 nucleotides: TGCGCCAGCAGCTTGGGACAGGGGGCTAGTCAGTCGGGCTACACCTTC. Residues: CASSLGQGASQSGYTF.

This clonotype was detected a few times. The V gene is TRBV6-5, the J gene TRBJ1-4; D remains ambiguous. Germline loops: CDR1 MNHEY, CDR2 SVGAGI. V was trimmed by 4 bases and J by 6 bases, leaving 12 bases between them. CDR3 length: 14 amino acids. The CDR3 is CASSFRRRDEKLFF. In DNA form, the CDR3 reads TGTGCCAGCAGTTTCCGCAGGCGGGATGAAAAACTGTTTTTT.

This clonotype was seen a few times. J is TRBJ2-3 and V is TRBV27; D possibly uses TRBD1 or TRBD2 (6 bases each). Germline values: CDR1 MNHEY, CDR2 SMNVEV (reference sequence). This CDR3 has 17 amino acids. The V gene lost 1 base and the J gene lost 4 bases, with 18 bases spanning the gap. In DNA form, the CDR3 reads TGTGCCAGCAGTTTATTTCTAGGGGGGTCCGGCCCAGATACGCAGTATTTT. Protein: CASSLFLGGSGPDTQYF.

The rearrangement joins TRBV6-2 or TRBV6-3 to TRBJ2-1; tentative D call: TRBD1 (6 bases). V was clipped by 7 bases and J by 3 bases, with 10 bases between them. The CDR3 is made up of 13 amino acids. Germline V CDR1 and CDR2: MNHEY, SVGEGT. CDR3 DNA sequence: TGTGCCAGCAAAACAGGGTTCTACAATGAGCAGTTCTTC. It is translated as CASKTGFYNEQFF.

This clonotype came up a few times. The chain couples TRBV9 to TRBJ2-3; 11 bases match TRBD2. This CDR3 has 16 residues. Germline loops: CDR1 SGDLS, CDR2 YYNGEE. The trim removed 4 bases at V and 6 bases at J, leaving 10 bases unmatched. The CDR3: CASSPRISGGADTQYF. CDR3 nucleotides: TGTGCCAGCAGCCCCCGAATTAGCGGGGGGGCCGATACGCAGTATTTT.

V and J are TRBV4-1 and TRBJ1-5; D remains unclear. From germline, CDR1 is MGHRA and CDR2 YSYEKL. There are 15 residues in the CDR3. With 3 bases removed from V and 3 bases from J, the gap between germline ends came to 12 bases. The CDR3: CASSQGAADNQPQHF. CDR3 DNA: TGCGCCAGCAGCCAGGGCGCAGCCGACAATCAGCCCCAGCATTTT.

This clonotype was observed a few times. This chain joins TRBV5-1 and TRBJ2-4; 8 nucleotides line up with TRBD1. The germline V gene has CDR1 SGHRS and CDR2 YFSETQ. Losses at the gene ends were 2 bases for V and 8 bases for J; bases not matched to a gene: 9. The CDR3 has 15 amino acids. This CDR3 reads CASSLVTGASDIQYF. The DNA of the CDR3 is TGCGCCAGCAGCTTAGTGACAGGGGCCTCGGACATTCAGTACTTC.

The rearrangement joins TRBV5-1 to TRBJ1-3; D gene uncertain. Trimming stripped 4 bases from V and 0 bases from J, with 11 bases between. Germline V gene lookup returns CDR1 SGHRS and CDR2 YFSETQ. CDR3 size: 15 residues. CDR3 loop: CASSLTGFSGNTIYF. The CDR3 bases are TGCGCCAGCAGCCTGACGGGGTTCTCTGGAAACACCATATATTTT. The full variable domain, rest sourced from reference TRBV5-1 and TRBJ1-3, is KAGVTQTPRYLIKTRGQQVTLSCSPISGHRSVSWYQQTPGQGLQFLFEYFSETQRNKGNFPGRFSGRQFSNSRSEMNVSTLELGDSALYLCASSLTGFSGNTIYFGEGSWLTVV.

This clonotype has more than one count but fewer than ten. This rearrangement joins TRBV5-1 to TRBJ2-7, with a possible D match to TRBD1 (6 bases). V gave up 3 bases and J gave up 0 bases, with 16 bases separating them. The CDR3 loop spans 16 amino acids. The V gene's germline CDR1 is SGHRS and CDR2 YFSETQ. The CDR3 here is CASSSLDSSSSYEQYF. CDR3 nucleotides: TGCGCCAGCAGCTCATTGGACAGTTCAAGCTCCTACGAGCAGTACTTC.

There are a few counts of this clonotype. The chain combines TRBV3-1 with TRBJ2-1; D unclear. The V end was cut by 5 bases, the J end by 0 bases, with 17 bases between. Germline CDR1 is LGHDT and CDR2 is YNNKEL (reference sequence). There are 17 residues in the CDR3. The CDR3, as DNA: TGTGCCAGCAGCTCCTCTCGGTCAACCAGCTCCTACAATGAGCAGTTCTTC. Its translation is CASSSSRSTSSYNEQFF.